The rows below give T cell receptor beta chains drawn from one sample of a study of siplizumab effects on memory and regulatory T cells. Using immunoSEQ multiplex PCR, the repertoire was profiled, and TCRdb retains in-frame clones only, with some absent. This sample has some 70,000 clones, with about 87% found just once. Sequencing input: Tregs sorted from blood. These receptors originate from a human donor in good health. CDR3s include the opening cysteine and the closing phenylalanine or tryptophan. D genes are given only for firm matches. Only part of the rows carry a size: once, few, many, or a class if the clone is expanded.

>NA|NA|TRBJ1-6|13|TRBV6-5
CASSRMTDSPLHF
TGTGCCAGCAGCCGGATGACGGATTCACCCCTCCACTTT
>NA|NA|TRBJ1-2|16|TRBV10-3
CAISDRPGQVSYGYTF
TGTGCCATCAGCGACCGACCGGGACAAGTATCCTATGGCTACACCTTC
>NA|NA|TRBJ1-2|16|TRBV28
CASSFPPGRAEVGYTF
TGTGCCAGCAGTTTCCCCCCCGGGAGGGCGGAGGTTGGCTACACCTTC
>TRBD2|NA|TRBJ2-7|14|TRBV6-5
CASRPLAGDLEQYF
TGTGCCAGCAGGCCACTAGCGGGAGACCTCGAGCAGTACTTC
>TRBD1|NA|TRBJ1-2|15|TRBV7-9
CASSAGTGAYYGYTF
TGTGCCAGCAGCGCCGGGACAGGTGCTTACTATGGCTACACCTTC
>TRBD1|NA|TRBJ1-6|17|TRBV5-1
CASSLLVSDRYNSPLHF
TGCGCCAGCAGCTTGTTGGTTTCGGACAGGTATAATTCACCCCTCCACTTT
>NA|NA|TRBJ2-1|16|TRBV6-4
CASSQTGTFTYNEQFF
TGTGCCAGCAGCCAGACCGGGACATTCACCTACAATGAGCAGTTCTTC
>NA|NA|TRBJ1-5|15|TRBV5-1
CASSLGGIGNQPQHF
TGCGCCAGCAGCTTGGGTGGGATCGGCAATCAGCCCCAGCATTTT
>NA|once|TRBJ1-2|12|TRBV30
CAWSARGTDYTF
TGTGCCTGGAGTGCACGGGGAACTGACTACACCTTC
>NA|NA|TRBJ2-3|12|TRBV4-2
CASSLKSFPQYF
TGTGCCAGCAGCCTTAAGTCCTTTCCGCAGTATTTT
>TRBD1|NA|TRBJ2-6|16|TRBV15
CATSSPGTAGANVLTF
TGTGCCACCAGCAGTCCCGGGACAGCTGGGGCCAACGTCCTGACTTTC
>NA|NA|TRBJ1-2|14|TRBV30
CAWSGDSPGYGYTF
TGTGCCTGGAGTGGAGACAGCCCCGGCTATGGCTACACCTTC
>TRBD1|NA|TRBJ2-7|13|TRBV6-6
CASSPQGAGEQYF
TGTGCCAGCAGTCCTCAGGGGGCGGGCGAGCAGTACTTC
>TRBD2|once|TRBJ2-3|14|TRBV7-8
CASSLGDRGGAQYF
TGTGCCAGCAGCTTAGGGGATCGGGGGGGAGCGCAGTATTTT
>NA|NA|TRBJ2-7|11|TRBV5-4
CASSLGHEQYF
TGTGCCAGCAGCTTGGGCCACGAGCAGTACTTC
>NA|once|TRBJ2-2|13|TRBV5-1
CASSLQLTGELFF
TGCGCCAGCAGCTTACAGTTGACCGGGGAGCTGTTTTTT
>NA|NA|TRBJ2-1|14|TRBV23-1
CASSLGSSYNEQFF
TGCGCCAGCAGTCTTGGAAGCTCCTACAATGAGCAGTTCTTC
>TRBD1|medium-sized|TRBJ2-7|13|TRBV9
CASSEGQAYEQYF
TGTGCCAGCAGCGAGGGACAGGCCTACGAGCAGTACTTC